The rows below give T cell receptor beta chains drawn from one sample of a study of blood T cell repertoires in COVID-19. Produced via immunoSEQ multiplex PCR; TCRdb's table is partial and in-frame only. Among under 300,000 clones listed, roughly 85% were seen once. Sequences were obtained from peripheral blood. The receptors were gathered from a human donor in a cohort sampled during active COVID-19. The CDR3 runs from the conserved cysteine through the conserved F or W. A D gene is named only where the DNA matches it firmly. Size is stated for part of the rows, as once, few or many counts, or as a class when the clone is expanded.

abundance	len	d_gene	v_gene	j_gene	CDR3nt	CDR3aa
once	17	-	TRBV21-1	TRBJ2-7	TGTGCCAGCAACAGATTCTTCAGGGTCGATAGTTTGTGCGAGCAGTACTTC	CASNRFFRVDSLCEQYF
-	12	-	TRBV12-3/TRBV12-4	TRBJ1-5	TGTGCCAGCAGCCGAATAAGCCAGCCCCAGCATTTT	CASSRISQPQHF
-	14	-	TRBV5-1	TRBJ1-2	TGCGCCAGCACCCGCTCTTCAGGCGCCAACGGCTACACCTTC	CASTRSSGANGYTF
-	15	TRBD2	TRBV7-8	TRBJ2-3	TGTGCCAGCAGCTCGACTAGCGGAACCACAGATACGCAGTATTTT	CASSSTSGTTDTQYF
-	13	-	TRBV3-1/TRBV3-2	TRBJ2-2	TGTGCCACGGGGACTCTAAACACCGGGGAGCTGTTTTTT	CATGTLNTGELFF
-	12	-	TRBV27	TRBJ2-7	TGTGCCACAGGGGCGGGCAAGTACGAGCAGTACTTC	CATGAGKYEQYF
-	14	TRBD1	TRBV18	TRBJ2-7	TGTGCCAGCTCACCCCAGGGACAGGACGGGGAGCAGTACTTC	CASSPQGQDGEQYF
-	16	TRBD2	TRBV9	TRBJ2-1	TGTGCCAGCAGCGTAGCGCCTAGCGGGTACGACAATGAGCAGTTCTTC	CASSVAPSGYDNEQFF
-	17	-	TRBV3-1/TRBV3-2	TRBJ2-6	TGTGCCAACAGCCAAGAGTGGGCCAAGTCTGGGGCCAACGTCCTGACTTTC	CANSQEWAKSGANVLTF
-	16	-	TRBV3-1/TRBV3-2	TRBJ1-4	TGTGCCAGCAGCCAAGTCCCGTTGGGAGGGAATGAAAAACTGTTTTTT	CASSQVPLGGNEKLFF
-	15	TRBD1	TRBV5-1	TRBJ2-3	TGCGCCACCAATCCGGACAGGCCAGGCACAGATACGCAGTATTTT	CATNPDRPGTDTQYF
-	17	TRBD2	TRBV6-2/TRBV6-3	TRBJ2-7	TGTGCCAGCAGTCACAGCCCTCTAGCGGGACGACCCTACGAGCAGTACTTC	CASSHSPLAGRPYEQYF
-	14	TRBD2	TRBV10-1	TRBJ2-1	TGCGCCAGCAGTGCTAGCGGGAGCCCCAATGAGCAGTTCTTC	CASSASGSPNEQFF
-	13	TRBD1	TRBV6-5	TRBJ1-5	TGTGCCAGCACTTCCGGACAGGGACAGCCCCAGCATTTT	CASTSGQGQPQHF
many	13	TRBD1	TRBV20-1	TRBJ1-5	TGCAGTGCTAGTACAGGGGACGATCAGCCCCAGCATTTT	CSASTGDDQPQHF
-	16	-	TRBV7-2	TRBJ2-3	TGTGCCAGCAGCTTAGCGGGAGGACTCGGCACAGATACGCAGTATTTT	CASSLAGGLGTDTQYF
-	13	-	TRBV12-3/TRBV12-4	TRBJ1-2	TGTGCCAGCAGTCCGACAATAAACTATGGCTACACCTTC	CASSPTINYGYTF
few	12	-	TRBV28	TRBJ1-1	TGTGCCAGCAGCCCCCCCGTTAGCGGAGCTTTCTTT	CASSPPVSGAFF
once	15	TRBD2	TRBV5-4	TRBJ2-1	TGTGCCAGCAGCCCGGGGGGGACTGGCTACAATGAGCAGTTCTTC	CASSPGGTGYNEQFF